This TCR beta chain is drawn from a study of T cells after yellow fever vaccination. The CDR3 consists of 14 residues. In germline, CDR1 is MNHNS, CDR2 SASEGT. The V end lost 6 bases, the J end lost 1 base, and 12 bases lay between the germline ends. TCRdb used MiXCR to reprocess the 5' RACE reads, holding one entry per CDR3 protein. The sample shows under 700,000 distinct CDR3 sequences, roughly a sixth of them seen only once. In its sample, this clonotype was seen a few times. V gene TRBV6-1 combines with J gene TRBJ1-1; D possibly corresponds to TRBD1 (6 bases). Sequenced here: PBMCs, sampled less than 6 days after the first yellow fever vaccination. The source is a man aged 18 to 35 who received the YFV17D yellow fever vaccine. As DNA, the CDR3 is TGTGCCAGCAGATGGACAGATGAGAACACTGAAGCTTTCTTT. It is translated as CASRWTDENTEAFF.